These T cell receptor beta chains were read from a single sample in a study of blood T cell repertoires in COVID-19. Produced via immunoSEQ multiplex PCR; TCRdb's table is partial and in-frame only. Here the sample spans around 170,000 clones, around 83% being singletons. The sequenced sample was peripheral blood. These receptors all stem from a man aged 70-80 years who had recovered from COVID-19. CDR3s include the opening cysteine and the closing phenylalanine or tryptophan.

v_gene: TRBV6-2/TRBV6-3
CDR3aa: CASSPPTGGRTGELFF

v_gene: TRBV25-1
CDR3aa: CASSEVVGQAWAQYF

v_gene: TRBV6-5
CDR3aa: CASSYSFNYEQYF

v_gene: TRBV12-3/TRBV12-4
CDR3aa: CASSFGGQPQHF

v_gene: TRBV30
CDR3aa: CAWRAGGSYNEQFF

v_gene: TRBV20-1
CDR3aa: CSASEAQLYEQYF

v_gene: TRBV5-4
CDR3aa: CASSDGQGRDYGYTF

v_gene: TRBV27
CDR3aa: CASSFNGDGTEAFF

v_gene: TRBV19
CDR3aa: CASSPLLGGTAYGYTF

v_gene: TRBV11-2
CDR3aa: CASSPAGETDTQYF

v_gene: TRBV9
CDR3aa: CASSVVGSGSNNEQFF

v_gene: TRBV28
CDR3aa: CASSLDRGNTIYF

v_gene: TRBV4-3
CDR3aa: CASSQERTGGSYQETQYF

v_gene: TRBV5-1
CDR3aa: CASSLSLAGIADTQYF

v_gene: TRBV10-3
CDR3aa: CAISIRDTIDEQFF

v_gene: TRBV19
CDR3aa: CASKPSGRSYEQYF

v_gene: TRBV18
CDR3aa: CASSPGTGGGQPQHF

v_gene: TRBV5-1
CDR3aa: CASSPDRVNAGELFF

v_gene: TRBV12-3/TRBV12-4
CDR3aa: CASRPVSSKELFF

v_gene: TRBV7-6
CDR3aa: CASSSTALGGQPQHF

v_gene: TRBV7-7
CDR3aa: CASSQDRGRTQYF

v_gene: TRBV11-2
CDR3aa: CASSSRAGARAYGYTF

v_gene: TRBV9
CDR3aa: CASSLQGETQYF

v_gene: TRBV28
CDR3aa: CASRGQSSYEQYF

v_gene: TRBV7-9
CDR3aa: CASSLGLAGGSDTQYF

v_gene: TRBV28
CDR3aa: CASTLTGDMNTEAFF

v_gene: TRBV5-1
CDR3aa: CASSNSGRSVNEQFF

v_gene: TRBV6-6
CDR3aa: CASSFVRQGSYGYTF

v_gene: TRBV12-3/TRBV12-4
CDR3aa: CASSQGGAGELFF

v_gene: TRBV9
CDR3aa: CASSARGSNTGELFF

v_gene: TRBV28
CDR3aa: CASSLGGVDEQFF

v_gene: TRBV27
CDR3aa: CASSILGKQYF

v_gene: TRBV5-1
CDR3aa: CASSPHRGTNQETQYF

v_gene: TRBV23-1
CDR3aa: CASSLIGDRPATGYSNQPQHF

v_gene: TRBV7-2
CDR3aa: CASSLVSASRYNEQFF

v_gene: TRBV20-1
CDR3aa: CSASLPTGGRMETQYF

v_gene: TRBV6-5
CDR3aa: CASRAASGVYNEQFF

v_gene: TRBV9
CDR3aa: CASSATGLGNEKLFF

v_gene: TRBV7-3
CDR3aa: CASSLFGGRAGAETQYF

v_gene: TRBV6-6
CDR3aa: CACARQANTGELFF

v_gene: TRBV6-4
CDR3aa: CASISWRGQGGTGELFF

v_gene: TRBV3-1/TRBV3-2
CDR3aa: CASSQAGVRDRPSGGSYNEQFF

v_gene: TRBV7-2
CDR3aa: CASSLVSLFGGEQYF

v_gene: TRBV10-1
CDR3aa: CASSESTGSNEQFF

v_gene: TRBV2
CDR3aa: CASRIGGSTDTQYF

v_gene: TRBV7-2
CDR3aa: CASSLRKGASYEQYF

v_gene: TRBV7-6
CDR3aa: CASSTDRNQPQHF

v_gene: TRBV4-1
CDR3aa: CASSPLSGRDRGYNEQFF

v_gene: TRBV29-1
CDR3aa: CSVERTRRAEQFF

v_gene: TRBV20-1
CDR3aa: CSASDRIYNEQFF

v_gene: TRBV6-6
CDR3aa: CASSPARGLTYYNEQFF